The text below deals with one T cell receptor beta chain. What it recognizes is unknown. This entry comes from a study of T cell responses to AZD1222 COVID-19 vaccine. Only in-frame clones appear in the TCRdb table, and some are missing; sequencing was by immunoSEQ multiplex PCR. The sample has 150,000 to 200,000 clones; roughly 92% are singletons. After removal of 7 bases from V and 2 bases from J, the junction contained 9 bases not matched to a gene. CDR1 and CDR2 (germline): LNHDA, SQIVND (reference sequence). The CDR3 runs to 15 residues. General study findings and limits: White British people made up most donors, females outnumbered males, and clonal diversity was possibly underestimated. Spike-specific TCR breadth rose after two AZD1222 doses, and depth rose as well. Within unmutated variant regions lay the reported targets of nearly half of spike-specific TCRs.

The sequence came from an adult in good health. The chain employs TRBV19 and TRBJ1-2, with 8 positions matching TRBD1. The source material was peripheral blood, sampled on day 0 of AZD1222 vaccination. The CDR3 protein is CASIPQGAFNYGYTF. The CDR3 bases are TGTGCCAGTATACCGCAGGGGGCGTTCAACTATGGCTACACCTTC. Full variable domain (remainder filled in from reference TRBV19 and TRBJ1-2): DGGITQSPKYLFRKEGQNVTLSCEQNLNHDAMYWYRQDPGQGLRLIYYSQIVNDFQKGDIAEGYSVSREKKESFPLTVTSAQKNPTAFYLCASIPQGAFNYGYTFGSGTRLTVV.